These 20 T cell receptor beta chains originate from one sample sequenced in a study of blood T cell repertoires in COVID-19 (dated by TCRdb to the early 2020s). The library was produced with the immunoSEQ multiplex PCR assay. Imported from immuneACCESS, the table was reduced by TCRdb to in-frame sequences with V and J called. These copies leave out some clones; in studies compared against another copy, an unresolved V gene accounts for under half, and the cause of the remainder is not known. Within this sample are 95,000 to 150,000 clones, with around four fifths of them counted one time only. Around 25% of the sample lies in the top ten. Sequencing was done on a sample of peripheral blood. These TCRs come from a human donor in a cohort sampled during active COVID-19.

There are many counts of this clone. This chain uses TRBV3-1 (or the pseudogene TRBV3-2) with TRBJ2-3; D is undetermined. The CDR3 has 13 residues. Germline V gene sequence: CDR1 LGHDT, CDR2 YNNKEL (reference sequence). The V gene lost 0 bases and the J gene lost 9 bases, with 10 bases spanning the gap. The CDR3 loop reads CASSQDSPPTQYF. The DNA for the CDR3 is TGTGCCAGCAGCCAAGATAGCCCACCCACGCAGTATTTT.

The chain's CDR3 is CASSPAGGGTGELFF. The CDR3 nucleotides read TGTGCCAGCAGCCCCGCGGGAGGGGGCACCGGGGAGCTGTTTTTT. The genes are TRBV7-3 and TRBJ2-2; 9 bases line up with TRBD2. CDR1 and CDR2 from the germline V gene are SGHTA and FQGTGA. V shed 5 bases and J 4 bases; nucleotides not matched to a gene: 5. This CDR3 has 15 amino acids.

This clone was picked up one time. V and J are TRBV19 and TRBJ1-1, with D perhaps matching TRBD1 (6 bases). From germline, CDR1 is LNHDA and CDR2 SQIVND (reference sequence). V was shortened by 5 bases and J by 4 bases, with 20 bases between the two germline ends. The CDR3 contains 16 residues. Here the CDR3 DNA reads TGTGCCAGTAGTTCTCAAAACAGGGTTTGGGGCACTGAAGCTTTCTTT. Protein product: CASSSQNRVWGTEAFF.

This clone has only a few counts. The rearrangement uses TRBV6-1 and TRBJ2-3; TRBD1 is a possible D gene (6 bases). The CDR3 contains 14 residues. Trimming cost V 2 bases and J 4 bases, with 10 bases left between them. Germline V lookup: CDR1 MNHNS, CDR2 SASEGT. The CDR3 nucleotides read TGTGCCAGCAGTGAACCCAGGGGAGCAGATACGCAGTATTTT. This gives the protein CASSEPRGADTQYF.

This clone was seen a single time. This rearrangement joins TRBV7-8 to TRBJ2-1; TRBD1 aligns across 10 bases. The ends lost 4 bases at V and 7 bases at J; junction bases unmatched: 7. The CDR3 totals 15 residues. CDR1 and CDR2 (germline): SGHVS, FQNEAQ. The CDR3 reads CASSSPGQGRNEQFF. In DNA, the CDR3 is TGTGCCAGCAGCTCTCCGGGACAGGGGAGGAATGAGCAGTTCTTC.

The gene calls are TRBV2 and TRBJ2-1, with 7 bases matching TRBD1. The CDR3 length is 13 residues. The V gene's germline CDR1 is SNHLY and CDR2 FYNNEI. Germline trimming cut 10 bases from V and 6 bases from J; bases unmatched to any gene: 9. CDR3 region: CANAGTETNEQFF. The CDR3 bases are TGTGCCAACGCCGGGACAGAGACCAATGAGCAGTTCTTC.

The chain uses TRBV28 and TRBJ1-6; possibly TRBD1 for D (6 bases). The CDR3 loop spans 17 amino acids. CDR1 and CDR2 (germline): MDHEN, SYDVKM. With 3 bases removed from V and 0 bases from J, the gap between germline ends came to 12 bases. The CDR3 is CASSFYQGFSYNSPLHF. In DNA, the CDR3 is TGTGCCAGCAGTTTCTACCAGGGGTTCTCCTATAATTCACCCCTCCACTTT.

This clone occurred once. The CDR3 here is CASSLPLAGGMQETQYF. CDR3 sequence (DNA): TGTGCCAGCAGCCTACCATTAGCGGGAGGGATGCAAGAGACCCAGTACTTC. V usage is TRBV5-5 and J usage is TRBJ2-5, with TRBD2 identical over 11 bases. The germline V gene has CDR1 SGHKS and CDR2 YYEKEE (reference sequence). The CDR3 runs to 17 residues. Trimming cost V 4 bases and J 2 bases; bases outside gene matches: 10. Filled out from reference TRBV5-5 and TRBJ2-5, the complete variable domain reads DAGVTQSPTHLIKTRGQQVTLRCSPISGHKSVSWYQQVLGQGPQFIFQYYEKEERGRGNFPDRFSARQFPNYSSELNVNALLLGDSALYLCASSLPLAGGMQETQYFGPGTRLLVL.

The CDR3 nucleotides are TGTGCCAGCAGCTTAGGACTTGAAAACATTCAGTACTTC. Protein: CASSLGLENIQYF. The chain links TRBV7-2 to TRBJ2-4; D unresolved. This CDR3 has 13 amino acids. The ends were cut back, 1 base at V and 5 bases at J, with 6 bases in the middle. Germline lookup yields CDR1 SGHTA and CDR2 FQGNSA.

The CDR3 nucleotides are TGTGCCAGCAGCCCGCACACTAACGGGGAGACCCAGTACTTC. Translated: CASSPHTNGETQYF. The rearrangement joins TRBV5-4 to TRBJ2-5; D is unclear. The CDR3 has 14 amino acids. Per germline, CDR1 SGHNT and CDR2 YYREEE (reference sequence). Trimming pared 4 bases from V and 5 bases from J, leaving 15 bases between.

The rearrangement joins TRBV11-2 to TRBJ1-5, with a weak D call TRBD1 (5 bases). Trimming removed 2 bases at V and 2 bases at J, with 10 bases between. This CDR3 is 15 amino acids long. CDR1 is SGHAT and CDR2 is FQNNGV in the germline V gene. CDR3 in amino acids: CASSLIGGGNQPQHF. The CDR3 DNA sequence: TGTGCCAGCAGCTTAATCGGGGGTGGCAATCAGCCCCAGCATTTT.

Concerning this clone itself: One end of the junction is discordant with germline, which a read error may explain. The chain combines TRBV3-1 (or the pseudogene TRBV3-2) with TRBJ2-7; 12 bases agree with TRBD2. The CDR3 spans 12 residues. The germline gives CDR1 LGHDT, CDR2 YNNKEL (reference sequence). The CDR3, as DNA: TGTGCCAGCAGCCAAGATATCGGACTAGCGGGATTC. This sequence encodes CASSQDIGLAGF.

V usage is TRBV7-7 and J usage is TRBJ2-5, with 9 bases that match TRBD1. Losses at the gene ends were 4 bases for V and 7 bases for J; bases not matched to a gene: 7. CDR3 length: 14 amino acids. CDR1 and CDR2 (germline): SSHAT, FNYEAQ (reference sequence). CDR3 protein: CASSWTGDGGTQYF. In DNA form, the CDR3 reads TGTGCCAGCAGCTGGACAGGGGATGGGGGGACCCAGTACTTC.

The V gene is TRBV29-1, the J gene TRBJ1-5; D is ambiguous. Trimming took off 4 bases at V and 3 bases at J, with 10 bases between the two ends. In germline, CDR1 is SQVTM, CDR2 ANQGSEA. The CDR3 runs 13 residues. CDR3 DNA: TGCAGCGTTGTTCCAAGCCCCAATCAGCCCCAGCATTTT. Its translation: CSVVPSPNQPQHF.

The chain carries TRBV7-2 and TRBJ1-6, with D possibly matching TRBD1 (6 bases). The germline V gene encodes CDR1 SGHTA and CDR2 FQGNSA. Between the trimmed V and J ends, which lost 3 bases and 7 bases, there was a span of 16 bases. CDR3 size: 16 residues. The CDR3 spells CASSLPPGAMNSPLHF. CDR3 DNA: TGTGCCAGCAGCTTGCCCCCAGGGGCGATGAATTCACCCCTCCACTTT.

Comment on this clone: A read error may account for a junction end that differs from germline. The rearrangement joins TRBV7-7 to TRBJ2-1; 7 bases map to TRBD2. The CDR3 is 16 amino acids. Germline V gene data show CDR1 as SSHAT and CDR2 as FNYEAQ (reference sequence). In DNA, the CDR3 is TGTGCTAGCAGCTTAGTTCCGGGGGGTACATACAATGAGCAGTTCTTC. Translating gives CASSLVPGGTYNEQFF.

In DNA form, the CDR3 reads TGTGCCAGCAGCTTACGGAGTTCACCCCTCCACTTT. Its translation is CASSLRSSPLHF. The chain recombines TRBV7-2 with TRBJ1-6, with D unresolved. Between the trimmed V and J ends, which lost 2 bases and 9 bases, there was a span of 5 bases. There are 12 residues in the CDR3. Per germline, CDR1 SGHTA and CDR2 FQGNSA.

The chain links TRBV7-9 to TRBJ1-6; TRBD1 is a possible D gene (6 bases). The CDR3 contains 14 residues. The germline CDR1 and CDR2 sequences are SEHNR and FQNEAQ (reference sequence). Trimming left V 5 bases short and J 6 bases short, with 11 bases between. The CDR3 region is CASSEQGGNSPLHF. The DNA of the CDR3 is TGTGCCAGCAGCGAACAGGGTGGTAATTCACCCCTCCACTTT.

In nucleotides, the CDR3 is TGCGCCAGCAGCCAAGGGGCGGCAGGGGGTTACTACGAGCAGTACTTC. Translation gives CASSQGAAGGYYEQYF. J is TRBJ2-7 and V is TRBV4-3; 7 bases are a match to TRBD1. Germline CDR1 is LGHNA and CDR2 is YSLEER. CDR3 length equals 16 residues. The ends lost 1 base at V and 3 bases at J; junction bases unmatched: 9.

The genes are TRBV5-1 and TRBJ2-7, with 10 bases aligning to TRBD2. The CDR3 sequence is 15 residues long. The junction had 6 bases not matched to a gene; V was cut back by 2 bases and J by 4 bases. CDR1 is SGHRS and CDR2 is YFSETQ in the germline V gene. CDR3 sequence (DNA): TGCGCCAGCAGCTTTACCGGGACTAGCGAATACGAGCAGTACTTC. Protein: CASSFTGTSEYEQYF.